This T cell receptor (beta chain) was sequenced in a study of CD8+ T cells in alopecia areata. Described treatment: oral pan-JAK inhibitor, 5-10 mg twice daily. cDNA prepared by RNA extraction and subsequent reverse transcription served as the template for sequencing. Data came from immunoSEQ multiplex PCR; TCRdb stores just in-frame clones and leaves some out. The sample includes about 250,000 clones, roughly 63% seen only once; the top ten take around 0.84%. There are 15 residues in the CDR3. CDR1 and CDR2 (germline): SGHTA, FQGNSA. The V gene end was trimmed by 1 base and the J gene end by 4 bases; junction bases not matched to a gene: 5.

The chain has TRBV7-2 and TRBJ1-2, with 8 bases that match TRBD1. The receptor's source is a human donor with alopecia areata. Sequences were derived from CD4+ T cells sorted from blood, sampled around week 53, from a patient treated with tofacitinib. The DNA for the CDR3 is TGTGCCAGCAGCTTAGTCTGGGGACAGGCCTATGGCTACACCTTC. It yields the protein CASSLVWGQAYGYTF.